Listed here is a single T cell receptor beta chain. The CDR3 has 18 residues. Germline V lookup: CDR1 SGHTA, CDR2 FQGTGA. With 2 bases clipped from V and 0 bases from J, the junction kept 4 bases outside the gene matches. The source of the sample is a study of Ad26.COV2.S vaccination and SARS-CoV-2 variants. Indicated treatment: around 19 received Ad26.COV2.S at low or high dose, single or two shots; about 5 received placebo; per-sample allocation not given. Sample collection was performed on day 63 after the first vaccine or placebo injection. Using immunoSEQ multiplex PCR, the repertoire was profiled, and TCRdb retains in-frame clones only, with some absent. The data show about 350,000 clones, 88% seen once.

Material: peripheral blood, obtained in a trial of Ad26.COV2.S vaccine versus placebo. This TCR came from a person between 18 and 60 years old who received the Ad26.COV2.S COVID-19 vaccine or a placebo. The chain carries TRBV7-3 and TRBJ2-1; 13 bases agree with TRBD2. CDR3 nucleotides: TGTGCCAGCAGCTTACAACTAGCGGGAGGGTCCTCCTACAATGAGCAGTTCTTC. It translates to CASSLQLAGGSSYNEQFF.